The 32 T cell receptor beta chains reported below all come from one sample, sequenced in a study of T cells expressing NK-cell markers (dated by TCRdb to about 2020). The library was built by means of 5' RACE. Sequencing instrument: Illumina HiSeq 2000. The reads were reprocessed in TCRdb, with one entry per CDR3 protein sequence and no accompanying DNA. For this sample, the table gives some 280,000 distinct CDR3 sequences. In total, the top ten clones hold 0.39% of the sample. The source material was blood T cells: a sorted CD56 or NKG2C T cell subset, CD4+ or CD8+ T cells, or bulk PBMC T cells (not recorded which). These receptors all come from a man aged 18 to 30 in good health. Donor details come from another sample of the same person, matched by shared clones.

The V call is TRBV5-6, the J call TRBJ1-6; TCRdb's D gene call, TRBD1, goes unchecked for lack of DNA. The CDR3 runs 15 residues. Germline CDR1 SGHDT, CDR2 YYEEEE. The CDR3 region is CASTTAVDSYSPLHF.

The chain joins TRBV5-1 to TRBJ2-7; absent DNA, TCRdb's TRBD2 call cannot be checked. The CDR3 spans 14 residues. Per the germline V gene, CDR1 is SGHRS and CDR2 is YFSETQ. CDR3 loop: CASSREGASYEQYF.

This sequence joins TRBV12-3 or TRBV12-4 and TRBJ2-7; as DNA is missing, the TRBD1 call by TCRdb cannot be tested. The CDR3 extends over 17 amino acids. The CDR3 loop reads CASSFTIRTGGASEQYF.

The CDR3: CSAALRPRGQETQYF. The chain recombines TRBV20-1 with TRBJ2-5; TCRdb picks TRBD2, but there is no DNA to check that call. In germline, CDR1 is DFQATT, CDR2 SNEGSKA (reference sequence). The CDR3 totals 15 residues.

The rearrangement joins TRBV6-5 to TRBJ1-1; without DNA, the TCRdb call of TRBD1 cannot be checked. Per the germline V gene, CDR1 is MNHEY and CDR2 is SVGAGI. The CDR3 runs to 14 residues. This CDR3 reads CASVSRDENTEAFF.

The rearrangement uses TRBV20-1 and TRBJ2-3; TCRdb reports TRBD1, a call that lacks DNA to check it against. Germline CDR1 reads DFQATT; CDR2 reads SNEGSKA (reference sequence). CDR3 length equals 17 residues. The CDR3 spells CSARAPGQGGYTDTQYF.

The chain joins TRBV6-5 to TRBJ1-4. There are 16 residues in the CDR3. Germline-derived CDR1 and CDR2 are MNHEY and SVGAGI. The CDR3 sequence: CASSYPAGSTNEKLFF.

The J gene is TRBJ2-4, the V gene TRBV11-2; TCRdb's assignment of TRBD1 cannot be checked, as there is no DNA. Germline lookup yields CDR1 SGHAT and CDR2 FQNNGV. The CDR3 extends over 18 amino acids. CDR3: CASSLTGTQGIAKNIQYF.

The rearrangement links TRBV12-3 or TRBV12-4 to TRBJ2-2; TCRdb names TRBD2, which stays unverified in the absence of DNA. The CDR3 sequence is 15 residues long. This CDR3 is CASTARGTSTGELFF.

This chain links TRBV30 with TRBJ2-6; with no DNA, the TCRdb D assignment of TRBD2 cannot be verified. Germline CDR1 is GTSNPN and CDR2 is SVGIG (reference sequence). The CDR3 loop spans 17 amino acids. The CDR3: CAWSYRTSSAGANVLTF.

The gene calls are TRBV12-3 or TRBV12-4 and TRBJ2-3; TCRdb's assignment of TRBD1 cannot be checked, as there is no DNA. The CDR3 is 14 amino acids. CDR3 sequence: CASSRGVSTDTQYF.

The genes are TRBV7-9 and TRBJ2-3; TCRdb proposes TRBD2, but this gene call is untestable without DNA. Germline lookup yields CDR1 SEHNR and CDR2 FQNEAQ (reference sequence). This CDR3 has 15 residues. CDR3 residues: CASSRTSGNTDTQYF.

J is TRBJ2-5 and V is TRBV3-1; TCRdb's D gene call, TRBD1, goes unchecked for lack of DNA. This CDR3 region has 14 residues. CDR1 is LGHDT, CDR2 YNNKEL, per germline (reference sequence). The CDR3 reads CASSLQTGMETQYF.

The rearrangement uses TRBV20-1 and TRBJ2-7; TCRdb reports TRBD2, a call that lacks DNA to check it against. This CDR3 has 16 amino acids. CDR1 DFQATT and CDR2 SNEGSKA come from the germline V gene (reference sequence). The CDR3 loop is CSAKGSKGLESYRQYF.

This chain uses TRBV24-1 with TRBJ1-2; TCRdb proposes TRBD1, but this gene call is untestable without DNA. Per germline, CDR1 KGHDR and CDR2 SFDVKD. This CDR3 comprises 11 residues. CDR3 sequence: CATSGTHGYTF.

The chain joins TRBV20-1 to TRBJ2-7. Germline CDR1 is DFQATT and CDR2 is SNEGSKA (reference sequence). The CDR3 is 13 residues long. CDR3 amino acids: CSARGSGNYEQYF.

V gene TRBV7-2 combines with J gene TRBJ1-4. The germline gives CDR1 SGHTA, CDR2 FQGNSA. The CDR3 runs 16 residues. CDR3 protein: CASSPGRPARSEKLFF.

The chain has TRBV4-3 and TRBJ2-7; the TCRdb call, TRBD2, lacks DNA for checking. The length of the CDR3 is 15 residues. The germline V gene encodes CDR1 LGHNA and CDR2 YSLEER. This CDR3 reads CASSQDLALAGGPNF.

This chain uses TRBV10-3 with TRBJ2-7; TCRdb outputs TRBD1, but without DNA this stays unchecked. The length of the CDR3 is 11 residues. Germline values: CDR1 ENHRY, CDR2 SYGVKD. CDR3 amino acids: CANSQGDEQYF.

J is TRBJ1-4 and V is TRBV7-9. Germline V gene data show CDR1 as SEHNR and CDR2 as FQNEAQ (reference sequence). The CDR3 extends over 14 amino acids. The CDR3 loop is CASSLGQYNEKLFF.

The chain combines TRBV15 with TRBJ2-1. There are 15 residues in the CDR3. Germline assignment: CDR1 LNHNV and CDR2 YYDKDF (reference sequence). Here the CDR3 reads CATSRSGSSYNEQFF. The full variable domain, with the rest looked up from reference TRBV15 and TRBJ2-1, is DAMVIQNPRYQVTQFGKPVTLSCSQTLNHNVMYWYQQKSSQAPKLLFHYYDKDFNNEADTPDNFQSRRPNTSFCFLDIRSPGLGDTAMYLCATSRSGSSYNEQFFGPGTRLTVL.

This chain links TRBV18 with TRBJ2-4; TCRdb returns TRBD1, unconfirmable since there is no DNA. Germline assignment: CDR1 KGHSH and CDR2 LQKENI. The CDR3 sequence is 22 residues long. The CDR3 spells CASSPPVSGTQERIIAKNIQYF.

The CDR3 sequence is CASSYKASYEQYF. The chain recombines TRBV6-2 or TRBV6-3 with TRBJ2-7. CDR1 and CDR2 (germline): MNHEY, SVGEGT. The CDR3 is made up of 13 amino acids.

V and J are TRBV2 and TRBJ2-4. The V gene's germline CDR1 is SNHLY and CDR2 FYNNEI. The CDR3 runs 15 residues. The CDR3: CAIKIDRKAKNIQYF.

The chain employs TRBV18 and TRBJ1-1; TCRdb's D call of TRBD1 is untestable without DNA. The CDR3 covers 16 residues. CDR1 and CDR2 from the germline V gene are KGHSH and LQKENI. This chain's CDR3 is CASSPYTGTPNTEAFF.

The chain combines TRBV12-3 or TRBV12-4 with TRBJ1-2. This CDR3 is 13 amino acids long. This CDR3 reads CASRVSTVYGYTF.

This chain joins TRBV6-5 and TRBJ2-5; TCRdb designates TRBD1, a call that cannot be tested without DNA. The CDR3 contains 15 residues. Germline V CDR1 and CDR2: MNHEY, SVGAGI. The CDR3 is CASSYSGRGRETQYF.

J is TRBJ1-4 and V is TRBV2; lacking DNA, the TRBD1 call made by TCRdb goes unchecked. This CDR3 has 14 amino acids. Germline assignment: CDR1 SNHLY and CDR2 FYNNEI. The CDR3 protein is CASRQEATNEKLFF.

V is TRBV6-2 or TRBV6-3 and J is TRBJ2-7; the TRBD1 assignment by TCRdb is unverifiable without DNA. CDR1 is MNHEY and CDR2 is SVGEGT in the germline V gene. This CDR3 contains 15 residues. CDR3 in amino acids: CASSRGVGRGDEQYF.

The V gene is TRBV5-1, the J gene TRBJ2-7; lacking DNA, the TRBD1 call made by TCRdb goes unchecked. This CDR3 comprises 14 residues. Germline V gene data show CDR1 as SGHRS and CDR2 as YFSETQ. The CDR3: CASKEGVTSYEQYF. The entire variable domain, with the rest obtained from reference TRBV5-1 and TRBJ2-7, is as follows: KAGVTQTPRYLIKTRGQQVTLSCSPISGHRSVSWYQQTPGQGLQFLFEYFSETQRNKGNFPGRFSGRQFSNSRSEMNVSTLELGDSALYLCASKEGVTSYEQYFGPGTRLTVT.

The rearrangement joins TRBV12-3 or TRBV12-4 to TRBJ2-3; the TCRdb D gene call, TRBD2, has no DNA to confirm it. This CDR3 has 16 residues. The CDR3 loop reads CASSLGERGGTDTQYF.

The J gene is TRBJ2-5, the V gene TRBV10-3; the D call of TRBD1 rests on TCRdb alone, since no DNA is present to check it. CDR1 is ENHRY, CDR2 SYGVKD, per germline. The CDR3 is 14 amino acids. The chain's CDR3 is CAISPGDLQETQYF.